This TCR beta chain originates from a study of T cells after somatic rescue of genetic block. Sequenced by immunoSEQ multiplex PCR; TCRdb stores in-frame clones only, minus some. Of about 72,000 clones listed, approximately 91% are singletons. CDR1 and CDR2 (germline): SGDLS, YYNGEE. Trimming took 0 bases from V and 3 from J, leaving 10 bases between them. The CDR3 has 14 amino acids. Comments on this clone: At the DNA level, this CDR3 is encoded by other sequences in the same sample as well.

The chain combines TRBV9 with TRBJ2-7, with TRBD2 as a possible D gene (5 bases). Material for sequencing was peripheral blood mononuclear cells (PBMCs). The receptor was derived from a man aged 30 to 45. In nucleotides, the CDR3 is TGTGCCAGCAGCGTAGGGCTAGCAGACTACGAGCAGTACTTC. Its protein product is CASSVGLADYEQYF.